This TCR beta chain stems from a study of early T cells in non-severe SARS-CoV-2 infection. From germline, CDR1 is SGHAT and CDR2 FQNNGV. The CDR3 is 12 residues long. V was shortened by 2 bases and J by 8 bases, with 6 bases between the two germline ends. This clonotype was observed a few times. Each CDR3 protein is one row after TCRdb ran MiXCR on the 5' RACE reads. Here the sample spans more than 75,000 distinct CDR3 sequences, 12% to 15% being singletons. This clonotype was obtained from an adult who was a healthcare worker with PCR-confirmed SARS-CoV-2 infection or an uninfected control (not recorded which). The sequenced sample consisted of whole blood. The rearrangement links TRBV11-2 to TRBJ2-2; D perhaps matches TRBD1 (5 bases). CDR3 bases: TGTGCCAGCAGCTTAAACAGGGGGGAGCTGTTTTTT. Its translation is CASSLNRGELFF.